The 18 T cell receptor beta chains in this list originate from one sample, sequenced in a study of T cells in localized non-small cell lung cancer. This table comes from immunoSEQ multiplex PCR, and its TCRdb copy is limited to in-frame clones, with some not included. The sample contains tens of thousands of clones, roughly three quarters of which appear only once. Here the sequenced sample was peripheral blood, taken before any cancer treatment. These receptors all come from an older male donor with stage II squamous cell lung carcinoma.

This chain uses TRBV6-1 with TRBJ1-3, with D hard to call. Trimming took 1 base from V and 0 from J, leaving 7 bases between them. The CDR3 has 15 residues. Germline V gene lookup returns CDR1 MNHNS and CDR2 SASEGT. The DNA for the CDR3 is TGTGCCAGCAGTGAAGGGGCAGTCTCTGGAAACACCATATATTTT. Protein: CASSEGAVSGNTIYF.

This sequence joins TRBV7-9 and TRBJ2-7, with a tentative D call TRBD2 (6 bases). Germline loops: CDR1 SEHNR, CDR2 FQNEAQ (reference sequence). V lost 5 bases, J lost 6 bases, and 11 bases lay in between. The CDR3 consists of 12 residues. CDR3 protein: CASSALAIEQYF. The CDR3, as DNA: TGTGCCAGCAGCGCCCTAGCGATCGAGCAGTACTTC.

This chain links TRBV30 with TRBJ1-5, with 7 bases identical to TRBD1. The V and J ends lost 1 base and 5 bases, in that order; junction bases with no gene match: 14. CDR3 length: 17 amino acids. Germline-derived CDR1 and CDR2 are GTSNPN and SVGIG (reference sequence). The CDR3 region has the DNA TGTGCCTGGAGTGCTGGACCAGGGGGTAGCGGGTATCAGCCCCAGCATTTT. Amino acids: CAWSAGPGGSGYQPQHF.

The gene calls are TRBV6-5 and TRBJ1-4, with TRBD1 identical over 7 bases. Looked up from germline, CDR1 is MNHEY and CDR2 is SVGAGI. After removal of 5 bases from V and 2 bases from J, the junction contained 2 bases not matched to a gene. This CDR3 contains 14 residues. Here the CDR3 reads CASSPGQTNEKLFF. For the CDR3, the DNA is TGTGCCAGCAGTCCGGGACAGACTAATGAAAAACTGTTTTTT.

The gene calls are TRBV19 and TRBJ2-1; TRBD2 is a possible D gene (5 bases). Germline V gene data show CDR1 as LNHDA and CDR2 as SQIVND (reference sequence). V was shortened by 1 base and J by 7 bases, with 11 bases between the two germline ends. The CDR3 is 14 residues long. This chain's CDR3 is CASSIAGLANEQFF. The CDR3 DNA is TGTGCCAGTAGTATAGCGGGATTAGCGAATGAGCAGTTCTTC.

The chain joins TRBV7-9 to TRBJ1-1, with a tentative D call TRBD1 (5 bases). Trimming took off 1 base at V and 1 base at J, with 10 bases between the two ends. The CDR3 extends over 15 amino acids. Germline V CDR1 and CDR2: SEHNR, FQNEAQ (reference sequence). CDR3 sequence: CASSLGNRPNTEAFF. The CDR3 bases are TGTGCCAGCAGCTTAGGTAACAGGCCGAACACTGAAGCTTTCTTT.

The J gene is TRBJ1-1, the V gene TRBV6-5; the D is unclear. V was clipped by 8 bases and J by 0 bases, with 10 bases between them. CDR1 and CDR2 from the germline V gene are MNHEY and SVGAGI. The CDR3 has 13 residues. In DNA form, the CDR3 reads TGTGCCAGCGTCTCGAACCTGAACACTGAAGCTTTCTTT. Amino acid sequence: CASVSNLNTEAFF.

The count of this clone is one. The chain links TRBV7-6 to TRBJ2-3; D possibly uses TRBD1 or TRBD2 (5 bases each). The CDR3 has 14 residues. The germline gives CDR1 SGHVS, CDR2 FNYEAQ. The germline V and J ends were trimmed by 5 bases and 4 bases, with 13 bases remaining between them. Here the CDR3 DNA reads TGTGCCAGCAGCCCCCAGTTGGGGGCAGATACGCAGTATTTT. This translates into CASSPQLGADTQYF.

The chain uses TRBV9 and TRBJ1-3; TRBD1 might be the D (5 bases). With 4 bases removed from V and 0 bases from J, the gap between germline ends came to 11 bases. CDR3 length: 15 amino acids. Germline lookup yields CDR1 SGDLS and CDR2 YYNGEE. The CDR3 sequence is CASSLTGVSGNTIYF. As DNA, the CDR3 is TGTGCCAGCAGCCTTACAGGTGTCTCTGGAAACACCATATATTTT.

The chain links TRBV14 to TRBJ1-2, with 7 nucleotides matching TRBD1. This CDR3 comprises 15 residues. J gave up 6 bases and V 0 bases, and 7 bases lay outside the gene matches. Germline V gene sequence: CDR1 SGHDN, CDR2 FVKESK. CDR3 amino acids: CASSQDIGQDHGYTF. The CDR3 region has the DNA TGTGCCAGCAGCCAAGATATCGGACAGGACCATGGCTACACCTTC.

This clone showed up just a few times. The chain carries TRBV5-4 and TRBJ2-7, with TRBD1 matching 7 bases. There are 14 residues in the CDR3. The V and J ends lost 0 bases and 2 bases, in that order; junction bases with no gene match: 2. The germline CDR1 and CDR2 sequences are SGHNT and YYREEE (reference sequence). CDR3 bases: TGTGCCAGCAGCTTGGGACAGGGTCCCTACGAGCAGTACTTC. Its protein product is CASSLGQGPYEQYF.

This clone was recorded only once. The J gene is TRBJ2-1, the V gene TRBV7-9; D gene unclear. Trimming took off 5 bases at V and 2 bases at J, with 16 bases between the two ends. Germline V gene sequence: CDR1 SEHNR, CDR2 FQNEAQ (reference sequence). The CDR3 has 16 amino acids. The CDR3 loop is CASSPWASATYNEQFF. The CDR3 nucleotides are TGTGCCAGCAGCCCCTGGGCCAGCGCAACCTACAATGAGCAGTTCTTC. Complete variable domain (other parts from reference TRBV7-9 and TRBJ2-1): DTGVSQNPRHKITKRGQNVTFRCDPISEHNRLYWYRQTLGQGPEFLTYFQNEAQLEKSRLLSDRFSAERPKGSFSTLEIQRTEQGDSAMYLCASSPWASATYNEQFFGPGTRLTVL.

This sequence joins TRBV10-3 and TRBJ2-1; D call uncertain. This CDR3 has 13 residues. Germline V gene lookup returns CDR1 ENHRY and CDR2 SYGVKD. Trimming removed 4 bases from V and 8 bases from J, with 12 bases in between. The CDR3 sequence is CAISAGPRDEQFF. The CDR3 DNA is TGTGCCATCAGTGCGGGCCCTCGGGATGAGCAGTTCTTC.

V and J are TRBV6-1 and TRBJ2-5, with 11 bases fitting TRBD2. The CDR3 sequence is 17 residues long. The junction had 12 bases not matched to a gene; V was cut back by 4 bases and J by 5 bases. From germline, CDR1 is MNHNS and CDR2 SASEGT. CDR3 nucleotides: TGTGCCAGCAGTGGTACAGTTACTAGCGGGAGTGATGAGACCCAGTACTTC. It encodes CASSGTVTSGSDETQYF.

The rearrangement uses TRBV5-1 and TRBJ2-1, with 8 bases fitting TRBD2. Losses at the gene ends were 2 bases for V and 3 bases for J; bases not matched to a gene: 4. CDR3 size: 15 residues. Germline V gives CDR1 SGHRS, CDR2 YFSETQ. The CDR3 region is CASSFGLAGYNEQFF. Here the CDR3 DNA reads TGCGCCAGCAGCTTTGGACTAGCCGGCTACAATGAGCAGTTCTTC.

This clone was picked up a small number of times. This chain joins TRBV9 and TRBJ1-3; D is possibly TRBD1 (5 bases). The CDR3 contains 15 residues. The V end was cut by 3 bases, the J end by 2 bases, with 12 bases between. Germline V gives CDR1 SGDLS, CDR2 YYNGEE. CDR3 loop: CASSGRGAAGNTIYF. The CDR3 nucleotides are TGTGCCAGCAGCGGAAGGGGCGCTGCTGGAAACACCATATATTTT.

The J gene is TRBJ2-7, the V gene TRBV5-4; D unresolved. This CDR3 region has 14 residues. The V and J ends lost 0 bases and 4 bases respectively, with 11 bases between them. Germline V CDR1 and CDR2: SGHNT, YYREEE (reference sequence). CDR3 sequence reads: CASSLGMIGYEQYF. CDR3 DNA: TGTGCCAGCAGCTTGGGGATGATCGGGTACGAGCAGTACTTC.

The chain joins TRBV10-2 to TRBJ1-2; the D gene is possibly TRBD1 (5 bases). The V end lost 0 bases, the J end lost 6 bases, and 14 bases lay between the germline ends. Looked up from germline, CDR1 is WSHSY and CDR2 is SAAADI. The CDR3 length is 15 residues. CDR3 protein: CASSESQGRGNGYTF. CDR3 bases: TGCGCCAGCAGTGAGTCTCAGGGACGAGGGAATGGCTACACCTTC.